This passage covers 19 T cell receptor beta chains from one sample sequenced in a study of T cell repertoires in cytomegalovirus infection. Using its own MiXCR run on the reads, TCRdb lists one record per CDR3 protein. The table records 630,000 or so distinct CDR3 sequences, more than 20% of them present only once. The material sequenced was CD8+ T cells from PBMCs. The receptors stem from a human donor in good health (CMV status not recorded). Some clones in this sample may be carry-over from other donors' samples.

The rearrangement uses TRBV29-1 and TRBJ2-5; 7 nucleotides match TRBD1. CDR3 size: 15 residues. J gave up 5 bases and V 0 bases, and 9 bases lay outside the gene matches. Germline CDR1 reads SQVTM; CDR2 reads ANQGSEA. CDR3 in DNA: TGCAGCGTTGAAGAAGGCTACAGGGGAAGGGAGACCCAGTACTTC. It translates to CSVEEGYRGRETQYF.

The chain joins TRBV23-1 to TRBJ2-7, with D uncertain. TRBV23-1 is placed among ORFs of uncertain function. The CDR3 covers 15 residues. Trimming pared 0 bases from V and 4 bases from J, leaving 13 bases between. The CDR3 region is CASSQSGLTYYEQYV. The CDR3 nucleotides are TGCGCCAGCAGTCAATCGGGCCTTACTTATTACGAGCAGTACGTC.

The chain joins TRBV29-1 to TRBJ2-1; D not resolved. V lost 8 bases and J lost 7, with 9 bases in between. The germline CDR1 and CDR2 sequences are SQVTM and ANQGSEA. The CDR3 covers 10 residues. CDR3 sequence: CSPWVNEQFF. The DNA of the CDR3 is TGCAGCCCCTGGGTGAATGAGCAGTTCTTC.

The table lists this clonotype with a few counts. The chain employs TRBV29-1 and TRBJ2-7; D possibly corresponds to TRBD1 (6 bases). Germline CDR1 reads SQVTM; CDR2 reads ANQGSEA. V was shortened by 7 bases and J by 4 bases, with 11 bases between the two germline ends. This CDR3 has 11 residues. CDR3 coding DNA: TGCAGCGGAACCACAGGGTACGAGCAGTACGTC. It codes for CSGTTGYEQYV.

This clonotype was found many times. The chain recombines TRBV19 with TRBJ1-1, with D maybe TRBD1 (5 bases). This CDR3 has 12 residues. V shed 10 bases and J shed 4 bases, with 13 bases lying between them. The germline V gene encodes CDR1 LNHDA and CDR2 SQIVND (reference sequence). The CDR3 nucleotides are TGTGCCACCACCGGGGCGGGCACTGAAGCTTTCTTT. It translates to CATTGAGTEAFF.

The chain links TRBV20-1 to TRBJ2-1; D not resolved. The CDR3 has 14 residues. Germline CDR1 DFQATT, CDR2 SNEGSKA (reference sequence). V lost 6 bases and J 0 bases, leaving 12 bases between the germline ends. CDR3 sequence reads: CSAHPWDSYNEQFF. The CDR3 nucleotides are TGCAGTGCCCACCCTTGGGACTCCTACAATGAGCAGTTCTTC.

This clonotype was counted many times. The chain joins TRBV6-2 or TRBV6-3 to TRBJ2-7; the D is unclear. CDR1 is MNHEY, CDR2 SVGEGT, per germline. V was pared by 6 bases and J by 4 bases, with 13 bases between. The CDR3 is 13 residues long. The CDR3 bases are TGTGCCAGCAGCCTCGTAGGGTGGTACGAGCAGTACTTC. Translated: CASSLVGWYEQYF.

Points on this clonotype: A single base separates this from a much larger clone, so it may be a read error. The chain carries TRBV7-6 and TRBJ1-2; 7 positions match TRBD1. The germline V gene has CDR1 SGHVS and CDR2 FNYEAQ. The V and J ends lost 5 bases and 7 bases, in that order; junction bases with no gene match: 13. The CDR3 totals 15 residues. The CDR3 here is CASSPTSSGDSGYTF. The CDR3 DNA is TGTGCCAGCAGCCCGACTAGTTCGGGGGACAGTGGCTACACCTTC. Combining the CDR3 with reference TRBV7-6 and TRBJ1-2 gives the whole variable domain GAGVSQSPRYKVTKRGQDVALRCDPISGHVSLYWYRQALGQGPEFLTYFNYEAQQDKSGLPNDRFSAERPEGSISTLTIQRTEQRDSAMYRCASSPTSSGDSGYTFGSGTRLTVV.

In its sample, this clonotype was seen many times. V usage is TRBV7-2 and J usage is TRBJ2-2, with D perhaps being TRBD1 or TRBD2 (5 bases each). CDR1 and CDR2 from the germline V gene are SGHTA and FQGNSA. The CDR3 runs 15 residues. The V end lost 4 bases, the J end lost 1 base, and 10 bases lay between the germline ends. CDR3 sequence: CASSSGPRNTGELFF. The CDR3 DNA is TGTGCCAGCAGCTCGGGACCGAGGAACACCGGGGAGCTGTTTTTT.

This clonotype was counted ten times or more. The chain is built from TRBV28 and TRBJ2-3; maybe TRBD1 (7 bases). Trimming pared 2 bases from V and 2 bases from J, leaving 26 bases between. This CDR3 has 20 residues. CDR1 is MDHEN and CDR2 is SYDVKM in the germline V gene. The chain's CDR3 is CASSLPLGLSGGRFTDTQYF. CDR3 coding DNA: TGTGCCAGCAGTTTACCCCTTGGACTCTCAGGGGGGCGTTTCACAGATACGCAGTATTTT.

Concerning this clonotype: This may arise from a read error, as a much more abundant clone is one base away. As DNA, the CDR3 is TGTGTTAGCAGCTTAAGAACTAGCGGACCGAACACCGGGGAGCTGTTTTTT. Translated: CVSSLRTSGPNTGELFF. This rearrangement joins TRBV7-9 to TRBJ2-2; 8 bases align to TRBD2. Per the germline V gene, CDR1 is SEHNR and CDR2 is FQNEAQ (reference sequence). This CDR3 has 17 residues.

This CDR3 reads CSVVLVTYNEQFF. In DNA form, the CDR3 reads TGCAGCGTTGTCTTGGTAACGTACAATGAGCAGTTCTTC. This chain uses TRBV29-1 with TRBJ2-1; D is unresolved. Trimming pared 4 bases from V and 4 bases from J, leaving 11 bases between. The length of the CDR3 is 13 residues. CDR1 is SQVTM, CDR2 ANQGSEA, per germline.

This chain connects TRBV28 to TRBJ2-7; D is possibly TRBD1 or TRBD2 (5 bases each). Trimming removed 3 bases from V and 4 bases from J, with 13 bases in between. This CDR3 is 14 amino acids long. The germline CDR1 and CDR2 sequences are MDHEN and SYDVKM. The CDR3 reads CASSFRGDGYEQYV. The CDR3, as DNA: TGTGCCAGCAGTTTCAGAGGGGACGGGTACGAGCAGTACGTC.

This clonotype was recorded a few times. At one of its ends the junction is not consistent with the germline gene, which may arise from a read error. The chain is built from TRBV7-7 and TRBJ2-3, with 8 bases matching TRBD2. Germline V gene lookup returns CDR1 SSHAT and CDR2 FNYEAQ (reference sequence). The CDR3 runs to 15 residues. Here the CDR3 DNA reads TGTGCTAGCAGAGAAGGGACTAGAACGACAGATACGCAGTATTTT. This gives the protein CASREGTRTTDTQYF.

This clonotype was counted at least ten times. The rearrangement joins TRBV7-9 to TRBJ1-5, with TRBD1 matching over 7 bases. From germline, CDR1 is SEHNR and CDR2 FQNEAQ (reference sequence). This CDR3 contains 15 residues. The ends lost 0 bases at V and 7 bases at J; junction bases unmatched: 6. The CDR3 protein is CASSLATGPAQPQHF. The CDR3 DNA is TGTGCCAGCAGCTTAGCGACAGGGCCCGCACAGCCCCAGCATTTT.

This clonotype occurred once. The chain is built from TRBV7-8 and TRBJ1-5; 8 bases are a match to TRBD1. Germline values: CDR1 SGHVS, CDR2 FQNEAQ. CDR3 length: 17 residues. V lost 5 bases, J lost 0 bases, and 9 bases stayed unmatched. DNA for the CDR3: TGTGCCAGCAGCCCGTCCGGGACAGGCTATAGCAATCAGCCCCAGCATTTT. This gives the protein CASSPSGTGYSNQPQHF. Full variable domain (remainder filled in from reference TRBV7-8 and TRBJ1-5): GAGVSQSPRYKVAKRGQDVALRCDPISGHVSLFWYQQALGQGPEFLTYFQNEAQLDKSGLPSDRFFAERPEGSVSTLKIQRTQQEDSAVYLCASSPSGTGYSNQPQHFGDGTRLSIL.

This clonotype occurred once. The rearrangement joins TRBV20-1 to TRBJ1-4; 7 nucleotides line up with TRBD1. Germline CDR1 reads DFQATT; CDR2 reads SNEGSKA (reference sequence). The J segment lost 8 bases and the V segment lost 5 bases, leaving 11 bases of the junction unmatched. This CDR3 has 14 residues. The CDR3 coding sequence is TGCAGTGCTTCCGGACAGGCCGGATCCGAAAAACTGTTTTTT. Residues: CSASGQAGSEKLFF.

A few counts support this clonotype. A much larger clone is a single base away; this may be a read error. The chain is built from TRBV7-9 and TRBJ2-7; D gene unclear. The germline V gene encodes CDR1 SEHNR and CDR2 FQNEAQ (reference sequence). The CDR3 is made up of 11 amino acids. V was trimmed by 5 bases and J by 3 bases, leaving 5 bases between them. CDR3 DNA: TGTGCCAGCAGCCCGGTCTACGAGCAGTACTTC. It yields the protein CASSPVYEQYF. Looking up the rest from reference TRBV7-9 and TRBJ2-7 gives the full variable domain: DTGVSQNPRHKITKRGQNVTFRCDPISEHNRLYWYRQTLGQGPEFLTYFQNEAQLEKSRLLSDRFSAERPKGSFSTLEIQRTEQGDSAMYLCASSPVYEQYFGPGTRLTVT.

This clonotype was observed many times. The rearrangement uses TRBV7-4 and TRBJ1-3; 7 bases fit TRBD1. The CDR3 spans 17 residues. J gave up 0 bases and V 2 bases, and 7 bases lay outside the gene matches. Looked up from germline, CDR1 is SGHVT and CDR2 is SQSDAQ. The DNA for the CDR3 is TGTGCCAGCAGCTTAACGGGACAGCCATTCTCTGGAAACACCATATATTTT. Amino acid sequence: CASSLTGQPFSGNTIYF.